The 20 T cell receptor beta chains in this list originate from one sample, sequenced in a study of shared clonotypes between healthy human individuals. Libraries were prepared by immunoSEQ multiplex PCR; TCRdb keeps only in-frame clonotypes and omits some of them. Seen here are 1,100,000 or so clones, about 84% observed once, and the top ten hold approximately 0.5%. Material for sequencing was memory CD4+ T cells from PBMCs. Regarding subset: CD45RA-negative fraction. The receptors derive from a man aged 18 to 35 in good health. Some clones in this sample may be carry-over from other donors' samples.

CDR3 bases: TGTGCCAGCAGCCCCCATGCGGTAATACCGAACACTGAAGCTTTCTTT. Translating it yields CASSPHAVIPNTEAFF. V and J are TRBV7-1 and TRBJ1-1; D not certain. TRBV7-1 belongs to the ORF category, with a function that is uncertain. Trimming took off 5 bases at V and 1 base at J, with 17 bases between the two ends. The CDR3 extends over 16 amino acids.

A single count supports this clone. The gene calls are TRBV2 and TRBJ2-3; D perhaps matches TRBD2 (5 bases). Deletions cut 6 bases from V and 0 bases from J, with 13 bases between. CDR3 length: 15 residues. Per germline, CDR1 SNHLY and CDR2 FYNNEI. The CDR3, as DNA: TGTGCCAGCAGGCCCACGGGGTCTAGCACAGATACGCAGTATTTT. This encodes CASRPTGSSTDTQYF.

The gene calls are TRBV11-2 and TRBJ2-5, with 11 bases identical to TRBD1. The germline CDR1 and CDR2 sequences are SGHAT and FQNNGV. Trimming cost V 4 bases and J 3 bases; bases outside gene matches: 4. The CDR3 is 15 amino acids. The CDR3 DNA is TGTGCCAGCAGCTATAGGACAGGGGGCGAAGAGACCCAGTACTTC. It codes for CASSYRTGGEETQYF.

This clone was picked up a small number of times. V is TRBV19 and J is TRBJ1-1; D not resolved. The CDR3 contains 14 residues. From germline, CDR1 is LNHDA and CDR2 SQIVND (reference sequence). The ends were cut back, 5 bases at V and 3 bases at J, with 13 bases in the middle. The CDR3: CASSPTMRDTEAFF. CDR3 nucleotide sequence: TGTGCCAGTAGTCCGACGATGCGAGACACTGAAGCTTTCTTT.

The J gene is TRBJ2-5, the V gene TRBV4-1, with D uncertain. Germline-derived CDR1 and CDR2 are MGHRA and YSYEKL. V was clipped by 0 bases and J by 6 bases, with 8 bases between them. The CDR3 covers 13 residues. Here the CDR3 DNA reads TGCGCCAGCAGCCAAGATAGGCCTCAGACCCAGTACTTC. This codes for CASSQDRPQTQYF.

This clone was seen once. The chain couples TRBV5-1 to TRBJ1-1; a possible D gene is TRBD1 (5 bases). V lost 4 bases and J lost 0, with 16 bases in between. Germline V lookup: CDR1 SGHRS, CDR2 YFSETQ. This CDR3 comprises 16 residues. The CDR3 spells CASSEDVGRLNTEAFF. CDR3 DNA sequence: TGCGCCAGCAGCGAGGATGTGGGGCGTCTGAACACTGAAGCTTTCTTT.

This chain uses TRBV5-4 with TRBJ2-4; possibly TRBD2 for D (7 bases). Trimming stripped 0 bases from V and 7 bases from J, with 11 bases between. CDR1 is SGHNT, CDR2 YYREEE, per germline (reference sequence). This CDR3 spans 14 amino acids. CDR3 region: CASSLAGGENIQYF. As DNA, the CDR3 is TGTGCCAGCAGCTTGGCGGGGGGCGAGAACATTCAGTACTTC. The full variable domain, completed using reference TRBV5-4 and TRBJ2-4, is ETGVTQSPTHLIKTRGQQVTLRCSSQSGHNTVSWYQQALGQGPQFIFQYYREEENGRGNFPPRFSGLQFPNYSSELNVNALELDDSALYLCASSLAGGENIQYFGAGTRLSVL.

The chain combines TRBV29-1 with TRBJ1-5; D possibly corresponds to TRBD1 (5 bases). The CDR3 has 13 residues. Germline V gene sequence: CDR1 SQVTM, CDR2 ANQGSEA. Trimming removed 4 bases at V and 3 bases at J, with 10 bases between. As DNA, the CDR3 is TGCAGCGTTGGCCCAGGGACCAATCAGCCCCAGCATTTT. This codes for CSVGPGTNQPQHF. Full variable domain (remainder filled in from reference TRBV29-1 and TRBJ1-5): SAVISQKPSRDICQRGTSLTIQCQVDSQVTMMFWYRQQPGQSLTLIATANQGSEATYESGFVIDKFPISRPNLTFSTLTVSNMSPEDSSIYLCSVGPGTNQPQHFGDGTRLSIL.

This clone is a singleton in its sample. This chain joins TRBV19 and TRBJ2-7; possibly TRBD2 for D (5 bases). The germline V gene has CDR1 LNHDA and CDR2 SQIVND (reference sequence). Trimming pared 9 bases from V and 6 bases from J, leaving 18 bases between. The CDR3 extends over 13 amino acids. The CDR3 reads CASIREGEGEQYF. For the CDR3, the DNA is TGTGCCAGCATTCGTGAGGGTGAGGGCGAGCAGTACTTC.

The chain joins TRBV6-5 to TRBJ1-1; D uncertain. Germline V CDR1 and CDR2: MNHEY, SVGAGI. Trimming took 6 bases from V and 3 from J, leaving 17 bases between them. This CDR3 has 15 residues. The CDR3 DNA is TGTGCCAGCAGGCCTCGACTTTCCCGGGACACTGAAGCTTTCTTT. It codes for CASRPRLSRDTEAFF.

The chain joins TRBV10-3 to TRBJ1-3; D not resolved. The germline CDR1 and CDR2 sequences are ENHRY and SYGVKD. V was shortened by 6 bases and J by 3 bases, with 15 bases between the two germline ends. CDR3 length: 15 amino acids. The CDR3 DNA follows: TGTGCCATCAGGGAGAGGTTGGAGGGTGGAAACACCATATATTTT. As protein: CAIRERLEGGNTIYF.

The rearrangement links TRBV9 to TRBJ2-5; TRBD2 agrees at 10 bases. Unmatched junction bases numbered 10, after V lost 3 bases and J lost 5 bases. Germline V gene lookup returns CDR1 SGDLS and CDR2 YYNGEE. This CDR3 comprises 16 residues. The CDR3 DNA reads TGTGCCAGCAGCGCGACTTTTCTAGCGGGAGAGGAGACCCAGTACTTC. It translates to CASSATFLAGEETQYF.

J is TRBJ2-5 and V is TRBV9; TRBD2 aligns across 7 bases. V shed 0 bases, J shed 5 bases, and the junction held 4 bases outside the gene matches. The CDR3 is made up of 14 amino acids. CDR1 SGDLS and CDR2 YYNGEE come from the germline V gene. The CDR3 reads CASSVGTSVETQYF. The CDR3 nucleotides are TGTGCCAGCAGCGTAGGAACTAGCGTTGAGACCCAGTACTTC.

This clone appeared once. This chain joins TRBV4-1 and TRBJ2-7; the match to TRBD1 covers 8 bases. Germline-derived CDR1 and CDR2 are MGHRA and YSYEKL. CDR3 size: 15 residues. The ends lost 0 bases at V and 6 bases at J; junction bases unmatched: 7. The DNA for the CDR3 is TGCGCCAGCAGCCAAGATAGACAGGGGCAAGGCGAGCAGTACTTC. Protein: CASSQDRQGQGEQYF.

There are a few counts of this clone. DNA of the CDR3: TGTGCCTGGAACTCTGGAAACACCATATATTTT. Translating gives CAWNSGNTIYF. This chain uses TRBV30 with TRBJ1-3, with no clear D. V was trimmed by 4 bases and J by 0 bases, leaving 1 base between them. The V gene's germline CDR1 is GTSNPN and CDR2 SVGIG (reference sequence). The CDR3 consists of 11 residues.

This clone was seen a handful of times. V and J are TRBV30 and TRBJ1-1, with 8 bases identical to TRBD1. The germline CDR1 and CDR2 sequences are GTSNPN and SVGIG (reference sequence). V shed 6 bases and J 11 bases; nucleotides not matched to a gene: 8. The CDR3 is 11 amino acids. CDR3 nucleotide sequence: TGTGCCTGCGCAGGGGGCGCGGGGGCTTTCTTT. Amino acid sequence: CACAGGAGAFF.

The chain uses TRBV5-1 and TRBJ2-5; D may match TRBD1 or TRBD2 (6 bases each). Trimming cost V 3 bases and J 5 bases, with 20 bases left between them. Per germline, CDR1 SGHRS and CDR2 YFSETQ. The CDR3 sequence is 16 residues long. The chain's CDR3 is CASSWRVDSREETQYF. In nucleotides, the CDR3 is TGCGCCAGCAGCTGGAGGGTGGACAGTCGGGAGGAGACCCAGTACTTC.

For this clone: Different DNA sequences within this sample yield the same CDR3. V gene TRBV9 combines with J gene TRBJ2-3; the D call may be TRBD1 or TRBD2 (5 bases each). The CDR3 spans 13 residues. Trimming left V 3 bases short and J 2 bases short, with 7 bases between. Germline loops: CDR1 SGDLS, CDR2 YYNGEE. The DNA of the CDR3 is TGTGCCAGCAGCGAGGGACCCACAGATACGCAGTATTTT. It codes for CASSEGPTDTQYF.

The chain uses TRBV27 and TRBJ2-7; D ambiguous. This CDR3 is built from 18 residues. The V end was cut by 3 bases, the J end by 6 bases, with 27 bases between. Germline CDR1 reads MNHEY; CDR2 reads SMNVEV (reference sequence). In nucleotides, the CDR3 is TGTGCCAGCAGTTTGTGGCCATTGGTAGGACCCAGAAATGCCGAGCAGTACTTC. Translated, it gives CASSLWPLVGPRNAEQYF.

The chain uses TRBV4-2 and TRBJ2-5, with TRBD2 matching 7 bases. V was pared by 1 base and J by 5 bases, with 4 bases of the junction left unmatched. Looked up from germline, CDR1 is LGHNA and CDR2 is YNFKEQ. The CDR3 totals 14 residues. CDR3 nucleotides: TGTGCCAGCAGCCAAGGCTACGGGAGGGAGACCCAGTACTTC. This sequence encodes CASSQGYGRETQYF.